Below, 29 T cell receptor beta chains from the same sample are listed, as sequenced in a study of patients and donors after allogeneic stem cell transplantation. TCRdb recomputed calls from the RT-PCR reads with MiXCR, one row per CDR3 protein. The table includes approximately 140,000 distinct CDR3 sequences, about a third detected once. Specimen: blood, either unsorted or a sorted T cell fraction (not recorded which). These receptors were obtained from a human donor who was either an allogeneic HSCT recipient or a stem cell or donor lymphocyte infusion donor (not recorded which). It is not recorded whose cells these are; they may come from a transplant donor.

The chain links TRBV29-1 to TRBJ2-1; 8 positions match TRBD2. The CDR3 loop spans 14 amino acids. The V gene's germline CDR1 is SQVTM and CDR2 ANQGSEA. With 4 bases clipped from V and 8 bases from J, the junction kept 10 bases outside the gene matches. The CDR3 nucleotides are TGCAGCGTTGTAGGGACTAGGACAAGCTATGAGCAGTTCTTC. This gives the protein CSVVGTRTSYEQFF.

This rearrangement joins TRBV9 to TRBJ1-1; no reliable D call. The CDR3 is 13 residues long. Germline V gene lookup returns CDR1 SGDLS and CDR2 YYNGEE. The ends were cut back, 1 base at V and 1 base at J, with 5 bases in the middle. CDR3 coding DNA: TGTGCCAGCAGCGTAACATCGAACACTGAAGCTTTCTTT. It specifies CASSVTSNTEAFF.

The chain's CDR3 is CRGGAGNTEKDGYTF. DNA of the CDR3: TGCAGGGGCGGGGCAGGGAATACGGAGAAGGATGGCTACACCTTC. The chain carries TRBV20-1 and TRBJ1-2; a possible D gene is TRBD1 (5 bases). CDR1 is DFQATT and CDR2 is SNEGSKA in the germline V gene (reference sequence). This CDR3 is built from 15 residues.

This clonotype was seen a few times. CDR3 DNA sequence: TGCGCCAGCAGCCAAGCGGCGAGGGATGAGACCCAGTACTTC. The encoded protein is CASSQAARDETQYF. The chain carries TRBV4-3 and TRBJ2-5, with TRBD2 as a possible D gene (5 bases). Trimming shortened V by 1 base and J by 5 bases, and 11 bases separated the two germline ends. The germline V gene has CDR1 LGHNA and CDR2 YSLEER. This CDR3 is built from 14 residues.

This clonotype was observed once. J is TRBJ1-5 and V is TRBV3-1; D gene unclear. CDR1 and CDR2 from the germline V gene are LGHDT and YNNKEL (reference sequence). Trimming left V 0 bases short and J 7 bases short, with 7 bases between. The length of the CDR3 is 13 residues. CDR3 loop: CASSQDHVQPQHF. The CDR3 nucleotides read TGTGCCAGCAGCCAAGATCATGTACAGCCCCAGCATTTT.

The chain links TRBV3-1 to TRBJ1-4; D gene unclear. Germline lookup yields CDR1 LGHDT and CDR2 YNNKEL (reference sequence). This CDR3 has 14 residues. V was pared by 4 bases and J by 4 bases, with 10 bases between. CDR3 sequence reads: CASSPNHLNEKLFF. The CDR3 coding sequence is TGTGCCAGCAGCCCCAATCACCTTAATGAAAAACTGTTTTTT.

This clonotype was seen a few times. The V call is TRBV20-1, the J call TRBJ1-6; D uncertain. V lost 3 bases to trimming and J lost 11 bases, with 20 bases between them. Looked up from germline, CDR1 is DFQATT and CDR2 is SNEGSKA (reference sequence). This CDR3 has 15 residues. The CDR3, as DNA: TGCAGTGCTAGGCCCTATGGGAGGGAGAGAGCACCCCTCCACTTT. Protein product: CSARPYGRERAPLHF.

The table lists this clonotype with many counts. J is TRBJ1-1 and V is TRBV5-6; the D is unclear. The CDR3 runs 15 residues. Germline CDR1 is SGHDT and CDR2 is YYEEEE. V was cut by 8 bases and J by 4 bases, with 21 bases left in between. The CDR3 coding sequence is TGTGCCAGTACTGATGGCATCGGGAGAGGCACTGAAGCTTTCTTT. This sequence encodes CASTDGIGRGTEAFF.

This chain joins TRBV10-3 and TRBJ1-3; D might be TRBD1 (5 bases). CDR3 length: 16 residues. V dropped 4 bases and J dropped 0 bases, with 13 bases sitting between them. Per germline, CDR1 ENHRY and CDR2 SYGVKD. CDR3: CAISGGDASSGNTIYF. The CDR3 DNA reads as TGTGCCATCAGTGGGGGGGACGCCTCCTCTGGAAACACCATATATTTT.

This clonotype was seen a handful of times. V is TRBV3-1 and J is TRBJ1-5, with 9 bases that match TRBD1. This CDR3 is built from 15 residues. J gave up 0 bases and V 6 bases, and 3 bases lay outside the gene matches. Germline values: CDR1 LGHDT, CDR2 YNNKEL (reference sequence). The CDR3 protein is CASSHRGHSNQPQHF. The CDR3 DNA is TGTGCCAGCAGTCACAGGGGGCATAGCAATCAGCCCCAGCATTTT.

This clonotype has a handful of counts. The chain recombines TRBV5-1 with TRBJ2-7; weak D call: TRBD1 (6 bases). Trimming cost V 4 bases and J 2 bases, with 16 bases left between them. Germline V gene data show CDR1 as SGHRS and CDR2 as YFSETQ. The CDR3 consists of 15 residues. The DNA for the CDR3 is TGCGCCAGCAGCGGACCGACAGGCCTACCCTACGAGCAGTACGTC. Its translation: CASSGPTGLPYEQYV.

The chain uses TRBV3-1 and TRBJ1-6; D is uncertain. CDR3 length equals 15 residues. Germline V gene sequence: CDR1 LGHDT, CDR2 YNNKEL (reference sequence). V was pared by 1 base and J by 6 bases, with 10 bases between. The CDR3 sequence is CASSQVGVGNSPLHF. The CDR3 DNA sequence: TGTGCCAGCAGCCAAGTTGGGGTGGGTAATTCACCCCTCCACTTT.

This clonotype was seen a few times. V and J are TRBV29-1 and TRBJ1-2; D gene unclear. The germline CDR1 and CDR2 sequences are SQVTM and ANQGSEA. This CDR3 has 11 amino acids. V gave up 7 bases and J gave up 4 bases, with 10 bases separating them. The CDR3 protein is CSALRGYGYTF. The CDR3 DNA reads TGCAGCGCGCTTCGTGGCTATGGCTACACCTTC.

The rearrangement joins TRBV7-9 to TRBJ1-1, with D tentatively TRBD1 (6 bases). The germline V gene has CDR1 SEHNR and CDR2 FQNEAQ (reference sequence). Trimming removed 5 bases at V and 7 bases at J, with 26 bases between. The CDR3 runs to 17 residues. The CDR3 protein is CASSLPRGQGTFDEAFF. The CDR3 DNA reads as TGTGCCAGCAGCCTACCCCGGGGGCAAGGGACCTTCGATGAAGCTTTCTTT.

The chain has TRBV4-2 and TRBJ2-1; possible D gene TRBD1, 6 bases. V lost 1 base and J lost 3, with 13 bases in between. This CDR3 comprises 16 residues. Germline values: CDR1 LGHNA, CDR2 YNFKEQ. CDR3 DNA: TGTGCCAGCAGCCAAGTGGGGGCCGCTTTCTACAATGAGCAGTTCTTC. It yields the protein CASSQVGAAFYNEQFF.

V gene TRBV5-1 combines with J gene TRBJ1-4; 11 nucleotides match TRBD1. Trimming removed 3 bases from V and 9 bases from J; junction bases left unmatched: 10. Per germline, CDR1 SGHRS and CDR2 YFSETQ. This CDR3 has 16 residues. For the CDR3, the DNA is TGCGCCAGCAGCTCCGGACAGGGGGCGCTCGGGAAAAAACTGTTTTTT. Translated: CASSSGQGALGKKLFF.

V is TRBV4-3 and J is TRBJ1-6, with D uncertain. From germline, CDR1 is LGHNA and CDR2 YSLEER. The ends were cut back, 0 bases at V and 0 bases at J, with 9 bases in the middle. The CDR3 runs 17 residues. CDR3 protein: CASSQDVVSSYNSPLHF. Written as DNA, the CDR3 is TGCGCCAGCAGCCAAGATGTGGTTAGCTCCTATAATTCACCCCTCCACTTT.

This clonotype was seen only a few times. V is TRBV5-1 and J is TRBJ2-3; 11 bases align to TRBD2. The trim removed 5 bases at V and 4 bases at J, leaving 6 bases unmatched. Germline CDR1 reads SGHRS; CDR2 reads YFSETQ. The CDR3 has 15 residues. CDR3: CASRLTSGVSDTQYF. The CDR3 nucleotides read TGCGCCAGCAGGTTGACTAGCGGGGTGTCAGATACGCAGTATTTT.

The V gene is TRBV29-1, the J gene TRBJ2-7; D might be TRBD2 (5 bases). This CDR3 contains 12 residues. V shed 3 bases and J shed 4 bases, with 10 bases lying between them. Germline CDR1 SQVTM, CDR2 ANQGSEA. CDR3 coding DNA: TGCAGCGTTGAGCGGACTCCTTACGAGCAGTACTTC. Its protein is CSVERTPYEQYF.

This clonotype was detected a few times. The V call is TRBV12-3 or TRBV12-4, the J call TRBJ1-1; 8 bases fit TRBD1. The CDR3 runs to 14 residues. Unmatched junction bases numbered 6, after V lost 6 bases and J lost 3 bases. The CDR3 bases are TGTGCCAGCAGAAAGGACAGGGTTGACACTGAAGCTTTCTTT. Translating gives CASRKDRVDTEAFF.

The rearrangement uses TRBV12-3 or TRBV12-4 and TRBJ1-1; maybe TRBD1 (6 bases). The CDR3 has 16 amino acids. The germline V and J ends were trimmed by 2 bases and 1 base, with 14 bases remaining between them. The CDR3 DNA sequence: TGTGCCAGCAGTTTATCGTACAGAGGGGGGAACACTGAAGCTTTCTTT. Its protein product is CASSLSYRGGNTEAFF.

This clonotype was observed a handful of times. This chain uses TRBV20-1 with TRBJ1-1, with D perhaps matching TRBD1 (5 bases). CDR3 length: 17 amino acids. Germline assignment: CDR1 DFQATT and CDR2 SNEGSKA (reference sequence). V was trimmed by 1 base and J by 0 bases, leaving 18 bases between them. The CDR3 region is CSARGPRVGVLNTEAFF. The CDR3 DNA sequence: TGCAGTGCTAGAGGGCCCAGGGTCGGTGTCCTGAACACTGAAGCTTTCTTT.

This clonotype was seen only a few times. The gene calls are TRBV20-1 and TRBJ2-3, with D perhaps given as TRBD1 or TRBD2 (6 bases each). CDR3 length: 14 amino acids. Trimming cost V 1 base and J 5 bases, with 13 bases left between them. The germline CDR1 and CDR2 sequences are DFQATT and SNEGSKA (reference sequence). In DNA form, the CDR3 reads TGCAGTGCTAGAGCGGGGGCCTACCGAGATACGCAGTATTTT. The encoded protein is CSARAGAYRDTQYF.

This rearrangement joins TRBV28 to TRBJ2-7; no clear D. Trimming removed 4 bases at V and 4 bases at J, with 8 bases between. This CDR3 comprises 12 residues. Looked up from germline, CDR1 is MDHEN and CDR2 is SYDVKM. DNA for the CDR3: TGTGCCAGCAGTTATTCCCCTTACGAGCAGTACTTC. It translates to CASSYSPYEQYF.

The chain couples TRBV29-1 to TRBJ1-1; D uncertain. Germline V gene sequence: CDR1 SQVTM, CDR2 ANQGSEA. The CDR3 has 8 residues. V lost 3 bases and J 7 bases, leaving 0 bases between the germline ends. This CDR3 is CSVDEAFF. As DNA, the CDR3 is TGCAGCGTTGATGAAGCTTTCTTT.

V and J are TRBV9 and TRBJ1-5; 8 nucleotides line up with TRBD1. Germline V gene data show CDR1 as SGDLS and CDR2 as YYNGEE. Losses at the gene ends were 2 bases for V and 3 bases for J; bases not matched to a gene: 7. The CDR3 is 16 amino acids. The chain's CDR3 is CASSVRQGSANQPQHF. The CDR3 DNA sequence: TGTGCCAGCAGCGTCCGACAGGGGAGTGCCAATCAGCCCCAGCATTTT.

The chain has TRBV27 and TRBJ1-1; possible D gene TRBD1, 6 bases. The CDR3 has 14 residues. Germline CDR1 is MNHEY and CDR2 is SMNVEV (reference sequence). Deletions cut 5 bases from V and 5 bases from J, with 15 bases between. CDR3 sequence (DNA): TGTGCCAGCAGTACAACCTACAGGGTTACTGAAGCTTTCTTT. Translated, it gives CASSTTYRVTEAFF.

This clonotype was detected ten times or more. The V gene is TRBV27, the J gene TRBJ1-4; D possibly corresponds to TRBD1 (5 bases). Germline V gives CDR1 MNHEY, CDR2 SMNVEV (reference sequence). V dropped 4 bases and J dropped 3 bases, with 9 bases sitting between them. There are 14 residues in the CDR3. The CDR3 loop reads CASSSLGANEKLFF. The CDR3 DNA sequence: TGTGCCAGCAGTTCCCTAGGGGCTAATGAAAAACTGTTTTTT.

The genes are TRBV12-3 or TRBV12-4 and TRBJ1-6; tentative D call: TRBD1 (5 bases). With 3 bases removed from V and 6 bases from J, the gap between germline ends came to 15 bases. The CDR3 loop spans 16 amino acids. This CDR3 reads CASSFLGLVGNSPLHF. The CDR3 nucleotides are TGTGCCAGCAGTTTTTTGGGGCTTGTAGGTAATTCACCCCTCCACTTT.